This T cell receptor beta chain was retrieved from a study of molecular identifiers for immune sequencing clone quantification. Study background: Across replicate runs, RNA obtained from about 20,000 or 100,000 naive CD8 cells was divided into five, with four undergoing sequencing. General observations from the study: Over 97% of CMV-specific effector molecules, but under 1% of naive ones, were in clones above 20 copies.

Investigators produced naive CD8 libraries from roughly 18,000 to 920,000 sorted cells, drawing on 10%, 30% or 50% RNA. MiXCR, applied by TCRdb to the PCR reads, yields one record per CDR3 protein. The sample consists of some 320,000 distinct CDR3 sequences, around 21% of them appearing once. This clonotype was seen at least ten times. Its specificity is unknown. Germline V lookup: CDR1 SQVTM, CDR2 ANQGSEA. Losses at the gene ends were 6 bases for V and 5 bases for J; bases not matched to a gene: 10. The CDR3 spans 15 residues. The sample taken for sequencing was naive CD8+ T cells from blood, with Jurkat cell RNA spiked in. Documented subset: FACS-sorted CD8+CD4-CCR7+CD45RA+ naive T cells. The chain joins TRBV29-1 to TRBJ1-1; 12 nucleotides agree with TRBD1. This clonotype was sampled from a human donor in good health. Some libraries in this study had Jurkat cell RNA spiked in. The chain's CDR3 is CSVPGTGGSWTEAFF. The CDR3 nucleotides are TGCAGCGTCCCCGGGACAGGGGGCTCGTGGACTGAAGCTTTCTTT. Using reference TRBV29-1 and TRBJ1-1 for the parts outside the CDR3, the full variable domain is SAVISQKPSRDICQRGTSLTIQCQVDSQVTMMFWYRQQPGQSLTLIATANQGSEATYESGFVIDKFPISRPNLTFSTLTVSNMSPEDSSIYLCSVPGTGGSWTEAFFGQGTRLTVV.